These 32 T cell receptor beta chains were sequenced from one sample in a study of CD8+CD57+ T cells in acquired aplastic anemia. CDR3 and TCR beta VDJ profiling relied on genomic DNA as the template. MiXCR was run by TCRdb on the reads, yielding one entry per CDR3 protein. Of about 160,000 distinct CDR3 sequences listed, roughly 48% are singletons. Patients included in sequencing had previously demonstrated CD8+CD57+ cell expansion by flow cytometry. Sequenced material: sorted CD4+, CD8+, or CD8+CD57+ T cells (not recorded which) from PBMCs. The receptors derive from a human donor with aplastic anemia.

There are many counts of this clonotype. The chain links TRBV6-1 to TRBJ1-2; no clear D. This CDR3 is 16 amino acids long. Deletions cut 6 bases from V and 2 bases from J, with 19 bases between. Looked up from germline, CDR1 is MNHNS and CDR2 is SASEGT. The CDR3 coding sequence is TGTGCCAGCAGGCTAATATGGGGTCCCAGCAACTATGGCTACACCTTC. Translated, it gives CASRLIWGPSNYGYTF.

This chain connects TRBV29-1 to TRBJ2-7; a weak D match, TRBD1 (6 bases). V was cut by 8 bases and J by 2 bases, with 13 bases left in between. Germline V CDR1 and CDR2: SQVTM, ANQGSEA. The CDR3 totals 12 residues. The DNA for the CDR3 is TGCAGCACCGGGACAACTCCCTACGAGCAGTACTTC. Protein sequence: CSTGTTPYEQYF.

This clonotype was counted at least ten times. The chain is built from TRBV6-2 or TRBV6-3 and TRBJ2-7; 7 positions agree with TRBD1. CDR3 length: 14 amino acids. Per germline, CDR1 MNHEY and CDR2 SVGEGT. After removal of 5 bases from V and 4 bases from J, the junction contained 8 bases not matched to a gene. CDR3 amino acids: CASSQDRINYEQYF. The CDR3 DNA reads TGTGCCAGCAGTCAGGACAGGATTAATTACGAGCAGTACTTC.

This clonotype was seen only once. The rearrangement links TRBV11-1 to TRBJ1-2; TRBD1 aligns across 9 bases. This CDR3 spans 19 amino acids. The J segment lost 7 bases and the V segment lost 2 bases, leaving 20 bases of the junction unmatched. Per germline, CDR1 SGHAT and CDR2 FQDESV (reference sequence). CDR3 amino acids: CASSLIGGTGSSQRGGYTF. As DNA, the CDR3 is TGTGCCAGCAGCTTAATAGGTGGGACAGGGTCTTCTCAGCGTGGTGGCTACACCTTC.

This clonotype was recorded at least ten times. The J gene is TRBJ2-7, the V gene TRBV20-1; maybe TRBD2 (5 bases). Germline assignment: CDR1 DFQATT and CDR2 SNEGSKA (reference sequence). Trimming took off 0 bases at V and 9 bases at J, with 9 bases between the two ends. The CDR3 runs to 11 residues. In DNA, the CDR3 is TGCAGTGCTAGAGATGAACGGGGGCAGTACTTC. Amino acid sequence: CSARDERGQYF.

Concerning this clonotype itself: No conserved phenylalanine or tryptophan ends this CDR3, so it is likely a read error. The DNA is omitted, as the CDR3 cannot be located on it reliably, and the CDR3 follows TCRdb's listing. The chain recombines TRBV25-1 with TRBJ1-3; TRBD1, the table's D call, was not compared with the DNA. Both ends counted, the CDR3 spans 15 residues. Germline lookup yields CDR1 MGHDK and CDR2 SYGVNS. The CDR3: CASSERGFSGNTTYL.

The rearrangement uses TRBV20-1 and TRBJ1-2; a weak D match, TRBD1 (5 bases). There are 13 residues in the CDR3. The germline gives CDR1 DFQATT, CDR2 SNEGSKA (reference sequence). Trimming took off 4 bases at V and 4 bases at J, with 13 bases between the two ends. The CDR3 DNA sequence: TGCAGTGCTAAGGCAGGGTGGGGCTATGGCTACACCTTC. Translating gives CSAKAGWGYGYTF.

In regard to this clonotype: The junction departs from the called germline gene at one end, perhaps through a read error. This sequence joins TRBV20-1 and TRBJ1-1; tentative D call: TRBD1 (6 bases). The CDR3 totals 10 residues. Germline V CDR1 and CDR2: DFQATT, SNEGSKA (reference sequence). The CDR3 coding sequence is TGCAGTGCGAAGGGCGGGGGGCTCCTCTTT. It codes for CSAKGGGLLF.

A remark on this clonotype: The junction departs from the called germline gene at one end, perhaps through a read error. The chain links TRBV24-1 to TRBJ1-1; D gene unclear. Germline loops: CDR1 KGHDR, CDR2 SFDVKD. The CDR3 covers 13 residues. Here the CDR3 reads CASSVQENTEAFF. In DNA, the CDR3 is TGTGCCAGCAGTGTTCAGGAGAACACTGAAGCTTTCTTT.

The CDR3 region is CASSPNPGVPSYNEQFF. The CDR3 DNA is TGTGCCAGCAGCCCAAACCCCGGCGTTCCCTCCTACAATGAGCAGTTCTTC. The chain is built from TRBV5-4 and TRBJ2-1; unclear D gene. The length of the CDR3 is 17 residues. V lost 4 bases to trimming and J lost 0 bases, with 17 bases between them. Germline loops: CDR1 SGHNT, CDR2 YYREEE (reference sequence). The whole variable domain, filled in from reference TRBV5-4 and TRBJ2-1, reads ETGVTQSPTHLIKTRGQQVTLRCSSQSGHNTVSWYQQALGQGPQFIFQYYREEENGRGNFPPRFSGLQFPNYSSELNVNALELDDSALYLCASSPNPGVPSYNEQFFGPGTRLTVL.

This clonotype was picked up a small number of times. The chain is built from TRBV10-3 and TRBJ2-2, with D maybe TRBD2 (6 bases). CDR3 length: 13 residues. Trimming removed 9 bases from V and 8 bases from J, with 16 bases in between. Germline loops: CDR1 ENHRY, CDR2 SYGVKD. The CDR3 loop reads CAITLDGRGELFF. The CDR3 DNA reads TGTGCCATAACTCTGGACGGGAGAGGGGAGCTGTTTTTT.

For this clonotype: One base away lies a much larger clone, so this may be a sequencing read error. The V and J genes are TRBV5-6 and TRBJ2-3, with D uncertain. CDR3 length: 15 amino acids. V lost 0 bases, J lost 0 bases, and 8 bases lay in between. Germline CDR1 is SGHDT and CDR2 is YYEEEE. CDR3 residues: CASSLEQISTDTQYF. In DNA form, the CDR3 reads TGTGCCAGCAGCTTGGAGCAGATTAGCACAGATACGCAGTATTTT.

This clonotype has more than one count but fewer than ten. This chain joins TRBV20-1 and TRBJ2-7; unclear D gene. CDR3 size: 15 residues. The V end lost 3 bases, the J end lost 5 bases, and 20 bases lay between the germline ends. Germline V lookup: CDR1 DFQATT, CDR2 SNEGSKA (reference sequence). The CDR3 spells CSARDVITVVHEQYF. CDR3 coding DNA: TGCAGTGCTAGGGACGTTATCACTGTCGTCCACGAGCAGTACTTC.

There are many counts of this clonotype. This chain uses TRBV9 with TRBJ1-1; unclear D gene. Trimming left V 2 bases short and J 5 bases short, with 10 bases between. The CDR3 sequence is 13 residues long. Germline-derived CDR1 and CDR2 are SGDLS and YYNGEE. The CDR3 bases are TGTGCCAGCAGCGTGCAGGATCGGACTGAAGCTTTCTTT. Translation gives CASSVQDRTEAFF.

This chain connects TRBV20-1 to TRBJ2-7, with a possible D match to TRBD1 (8 bases). CDR1 DFQATT and CDR2 SNEGSKA come from the germline V gene (reference sequence). The CDR3 totals 15 residues. V was pared by 6 bases and J by 1 base, with 19 bases between. The CDR3 protein is CSAPRGRGGSYEQYF. The CDR3 bases are TGCAGTGCCCCCAGGGGGCGGGGAGGGTCCTACGAGCAGTACTTC.

This clonotype was seen ten or more times. The chain links TRBV6-5 to TRBJ2-7; unclear D gene. V lost 4 bases and J lost 0, with 10 bases in between. The CDR3 loop spans 14 amino acids. CDR1 and CDR2 (germline): MNHEY, SVGAGI. In nucleotides, the CDR3 is TGTGCCAGCAGTTCCCCGACCAACTCCTACGAGCAGTACTTC. Encoded protein: CASSSPTNSYEQYF.

This rearrangement joins TRBV2 to TRBJ2-7; D remains ambiguous. Trimming stripped 10 bases from V and 0 bases from J, with 13 bases between. CDR3 length: 13 residues. Germline CDR1 SNHLY, CDR2 FYNNEI. Here the CDR3 reads CAMTVTSSYEQYF. In DNA, the CDR3 is TGTGCCATGACTGTGACGAGCTCCTACGAGCAGTACTTC.

A remark on this clonotype: The junction departs from the called germline gene at one end, perhaps through a read error. The J gene is TRBJ1-1, the V gene TRBV10-3; 7 nucleotides match TRBD1. CDR1 is ENHRY, CDR2 SYGVKD, per germline. CDR3 length: 12 residues. The CDR3 here is CAVRGANTEAFF. CDR3 sequence (DNA): TGTGCCGTCAGGGGGGCGAACACTGAAGCTTTCTTT.

As concerns this clonotype: Because the CDR3's place on the DNA is in doubt, the DNA is left out and the CDR3 is given as listed by TCRdb. V gene TRBV12-3 or TRBV12-4 combines with J gene TRBJ2-5; TRBD1 is the table's D call, not checked against the DNA. A total of 21 residues make up the CDR3, ends included. The CDR3 reads CASSKDRENEKLFFGSGTQYF.

The chain recombines TRBV6-1 with TRBJ2-2; tentatively, D is TRBD2 (6 bases). This CDR3 is built from 15 residues. CDR1 and CDR2 from the germline V gene are MNHNS and SASEGT. V lost 6 bases to trimming and J lost 3 bases, with 14 bases between them. CDR3 nucleotides: TGTGCCAGCAGCCCTACGGGACTCTACACCGGGGAGCTGTTTTTT. It encodes CASSPTGLYTGELFF.

Of note for this clonotype: A much larger clonotype is one base distant, so this may be a read error. The rearrangement uses TRBV5-1 and TRBJ1-1, with TRBD1 identical over 9 bases. The CDR3 is 15 residues long. Germline CDR1 and CDR2: SGHRS and YFSETQ. The chain's CDR3 is CTSSSPGQGNTEAFF. The CDR3 bases are TGCACCAGCAGCTCCCCGGGACAGGGGAACACTGAAGCTTTCTTT.

The chain combines TRBV25-1 with TRBJ1-5; D is uncertain. This CDR3 contains 12 residues. Trimming removed 5 bases from V and 11 bases from J, with 13 bases in between. Germline V gives CDR1 MGHDK, CDR2 SYGVNS. CDR3 amino acids: CASSFPGDAQHF. In DNA form, the CDR3 reads TGTGCCAGCAGTTTTCCCGGGGATGCCCAGCATTTT.

This clonotype was detected only once. V and J are TRBV7-8 and TRBJ1-1; D possibly corresponds to TRBD1 (5 bases). The CDR3 covers 18 residues. Germline assignment: CDR1 SGHVS and CDR2 FQNEAQ. Trimming took off 1 base at V and 3 bases at J, with 21 bases between the two ends. The CDR3: CASSLGEGQGYEDTEAFF. DNA of the CDR3: TGTGCCAGCAGCTTAGGGGAAGGGCAGGGTTATGAAGACACTGAAGCTTTCTTT.

This chain joins TRBV29-1 and TRBJ2-3; possibly TRBD1 or TRBD2 for D (5 bases each). The CDR3 is made up of 11 amino acids. The V end was cut by 7 bases, the J end by 0 bases, with 5 bases between. Per germline, CDR1 SQVTM and CDR2 ANQGSEA. The CDR3 region is CSGGSTDTQYF. The CDR3 region has the DNA TGCAGCGGGGGGAGCACAGATACGCAGTATTTT.

Only a few counts were recorded for this clonotype. The V call is TRBV6-1, the J call TRBJ2-1, with 7 nucleotides matching TRBD1. The CDR3 totals 15 residues. The germline V gene has CDR1 MNHNS and CDR2 SASEGT. J gave up 7 bases and V 6 bases, and 12 bases lay outside the gene matches. The CDR3 DNA is TGTGCCAGCAGCCGACAGGGATTGCCTGCAAATGAGCAGTTCTTC. It encodes CASSRQGLPANEQFF.

Many counts were recorded for this clonotype. The V and J genes are TRBV6-1 and TRBJ2-1, with 7 bases identical to TRBD2. The V gene end was trimmed by 6 bases and the J gene end by 2 bases; junction bases not matched to a gene: 4. Per germline, CDR1 MNHNS and CDR2 SASEGT. CDR3 length: 14 amino acids. The CDR3: CASRERDTYNEQFF. The CDR3, as DNA: TGTGCCAGCAGGGAGCGGGATACCTACAATGAGCAGTTCTTC.

This clonotype was seen many times. The chain links TRBV7-2 to TRBJ2-5; tentative D call: TRBD1 (6 bases). Germline V lookup: CDR1 SGHTA, CDR2 FQGNSA. The length of the CDR3 is 15 residues. Trimming stripped 8 bases from V and 2 bases from J, with 18 bases between. In DNA form, the CDR3 reads TGTGCCAGCGTAAAGGCGGCAGGGGTACAAGAGACCCAGTACTTC. Its translation is CASVKAAGVQETQYF.

This clonotype was seen repeatedly, ten times or more. This sequence joins TRBV5-4 and TRBJ2-3; TRBD2 aligns across 8 bases. Germline lookup yields CDR1 SGHNT and CDR2 YYREEE (reference sequence). The CDR3 is 13 residues long. V trimming: 1 base; J trimming: 5 bases; junction bases outside the gene matches: 0. This CDR3 is CASSLTSGDTQYF. The CDR3 DNA is TGTGCCAGCAGCTTGACTAGCGGAGATACGCAGTATTTT.

The chain couples TRBV27 to TRBJ2-5, with 7 bases matching TRBD2. In germline, CDR1 is MNHEY, CDR2 SMNVEV (reference sequence). The trim removed 5 bases at V and 5 bases at J, leaving 5 bases unmatched. The CDR3 sequence is 13 residues long. The CDR3 region has the DNA TGTGCCAGCAGTGGGAGGGGTTGGGAGACCCAGTACTTC. It codes for CASSGRGWETQYF.

This clonotype showed up just once. V is TRBV20-1 and J is TRBJ1-2; TRBD1 matches 7 bases. CDR3 length equals 16 residues. Per germline, CDR1 DFQATT and CDR2 SNEGSKA (reference sequence). The junction had 14 bases not matched to a gene; V was cut back by 3 bases and J by 4 bases. CDR3 region: CSARGKDRRISYGYTF. In nucleotides, the CDR3 is TGCAGTGCTAGGGGGAAGGACAGGCGGATTAGCTATGGCTACACCTTC.

The chain recombines TRBV7-9 with TRBJ2-5; 12 bases fit TRBD2. CDR1 is SEHNR and CDR2 is FQNEAQ in the germline V gene (reference sequence). The trim removed 9 bases at V and 4 bases at J, leaving 9 bases unmatched. The CDR3 is 15 amino acids. The CDR3 region has the DNA TGTGCCAGTAGCCCTAGCGGGGGGGCCGGAGAGACCCAGTACTTC. It is translated as CASSPSGGAGETQYF. The full variable domain, rest sourced from reference TRBV7-9 and TRBJ2-5, is DTGVSQNPRHKITKRGQNVTFRCDPISEHNRLYWYRQTLGQGPEFLTYFQNEAQLEKSRLLSDRFSAERPKGSFSTLEIQRTEQGDSAMYLCASSPSGGAGETQYFGPGTRLLVL.

The chain couples TRBV19 to TRBJ1-1; 8 bases agree with TRBD1. After removal of 8 bases from V and 1 base from J, the junction contained 6 bases not matched to a gene. There are 14 residues in the CDR3. Germline CDR1 reads LNHDA; CDR2 reads SQIVND (reference sequence). The CDR3 loop reads CASGSQGGNTEAFF. CDR3 sequence (DNA): TGTGCCAGTGGGTCACAGGGGGGGAACACTGAAGCTTTCTTT.